Below are 19 T cell receptor beta chains sequenced from a single sample in a study of blood T cell repertoires in COVID-19. Sequencing was performed with immunoSEQ multiplex PCR; in TCRdb, only in-frame clones are kept and a portion is missing. The data hold roughly 140,000 clones, with roughly 85% observed a single time. The sequenced material came from peripheral blood. The receptors come from a woman aged 55-75 years with COVID-19, enrolled during active disease.

This clone was found a few times. The rearrangement uses TRBV19 and TRBJ1-5; the match to TRBD1 covers 7 bases. The CDR3 has 16 residues. The V gene end was trimmed by 5 bases and the J gene end by 0 bases; junction bases not matched to a gene: 7. Germline V gene data show CDR1 as LNHDA and CDR2 as SQIVND (reference sequence). The CDR3: CASSLGTETSNQPQHF. The CDR3 DNA follows: TGTGCCAGTAGTTTAGGGACAGAGACTAGCAATCAGCCCCAGCATTTT. Full variable domain (rest looked up from reference TRBV19 and TRBJ1-5): DGGITQSPKYLFRKEGQNVTLSCEQNLNHDAMYWYRQDPGQGLRLIYYSQIVNDFQKGDIAEGYSVSREKKESFPLTVTSAQKNPTAFYLCASSLGTETSNQPQHFGDGTRLSIL.

This clone has a handful of counts. The CDR3 protein is CASSSGGYTGELFF. CDR3 nucleotides: TGTGCCAGCAGCTCCGGGGGATACACCGGGGAGCTGTTTTTT. This chain links TRBV6-2 or TRBV6-3 with TRBJ2-2; the D gene is possibly TRBD2 (6 bases). The length of the CDR3 is 14 residues. Trimming cost V 6 bases and J 3 bases, with 11 bases left between them. Germline V CDR1 and CDR2: MNHEY, SVGEGT.

The chain couples TRBV12-5 to TRBJ1-3; unclear D gene. With 2 bases removed from V and 8 bases from J, the gap between germline ends came to 13 bases. CDR1 and CDR2 from the germline V gene are LGHNT and FRNRAP. CDR3 length equals 14 residues. The CDR3 is CASGLTSGLDTIYF. As DNA, the CDR3 is TGTGCTAGTGGTTTGACCTCTGGCCTGGACACCATATATTTT.

This clone was observed a few times. The chain carries TRBV27 and TRBJ1-2, with D possibly TRBD1 on 6 matching bases. Germline V gene data show CDR1 as MNHEY and CDR2 as SMNVEV (reference sequence). V lost 4 bases and J 8 bases, leaving 14 bases between the germline ends. This CDR3 is 13 amino acids long. CDR3 sequence (DNA): TGTGCCAGCAGTTCTCAGGGGTCCTGGGGCTACACCTTC. Amino acids: CASSSQGSWGYTF.

The gene calls are TRBV6-4 and TRBJ1-2; TRBD1 matches 7 bases. This CDR3 has 12 amino acids. V dropped 8 bases and J dropped 8; count of bases not matched to a gene: 8. Per germline, CDR1 MRHNA and CDR2 SNTAGT. The CDR3 sequence: CASGDRDQGYTF. DNA for the CDR3: TGTGCCAGCGGGGACAGAGATCAAGGCTACACCTTC.

The chain joins TRBV5-8 to TRBJ1-5; possible D gene TRBD1, 5 bases. Germline values: CDR1 SGHTS, CDR2 YDEGEE. V was pared by 4 bases and J by 1 base, with 12 bases between. The CDR3 loop spans 15 amino acids. The CDR3 loop reads CASSRQGFSNQPQHF. The CDR3 nucleotides are TGTGCCAGCAGCCGTCAGGGATTCAGCAATCAGCCCCAGCATTTT.

The chain recombines TRBV7-8 with TRBJ2-5; D remains ambiguous. V was pared by 5 bases and J by 3 bases, with 7 bases between. This CDR3 region has 12 residues. Germline-derived CDR1 and CDR2 are SGHVS and FQNEAQ. CDR3 residues: CASSPFEETQYF. The DNA for the CDR3 is TGTGCCAGCAGCCCGTTTGAAGAGACCCAGTACTTC.

This chain connects TRBV11-2 to TRBJ1-1, with TRBD1 as a possible D gene (6 bases). The CDR3 loop spans 15 amino acids. Per the germline V gene, CDR1 is SGHAT and CDR2 is FQNNGV. The V gene lost 0 bases and the J gene lost 6 bases, with 14 bases spanning the gap. This chain's CDR3 is CASSLDVGAGPEAFF. As DNA, the CDR3 is TGTGCCAGCAGCTTAGATGTGGGGGCTGGCCCTGAAGCTTTCTTT.

The V call is TRBV4-2, the J call TRBJ1-2; D remains ambiguous. Trimming cost V 0 bases and J 3 bases, with 8 bases left between them. CDR3 size: 14 residues. The germline V gene has CDR1 LGHNA and CDR2 YNFKEQ. This CDR3 reads CASSQDPGDYGYTF. In DNA form, the CDR3 reads TGTGCCAGCAGCCAAGATCCGGGAGACTATGGCTACACCTTC.

This clone is a singleton in its sample. The junction does not match germline at one end; this may be a read error. This sequence joins TRBV7-7 and TRBJ2-5; 12 bases line up with TRBD2. Per the germline V gene, CDR1 is SSHAT and CDR2 is FNYEAQ (reference sequence). The CDR3 loop spans 15 amino acids. The CDR3 sequence is CASSRGLAGQETQYF. The CDR3 nucleotides are TGTGCTAGCAGCCGAGGACTAGCGGGACAAGAGACCCAGTACTTC.

V gene TRBV12-3 or TRBV12-4 combines with J gene TRBJ1-2; the D is unclear. Between the trimmed V and J ends, which lost 4 bases and 8 bases, there was a span of 14 bases. This CDR3 is built from 13 residues. CDR3 amino acids: CASSYLAERGYTF. As DNA, the CDR3 is TGTGCCAGCAGTTATCTAGCGGAGCGGGGCTACACCTTC.

The V call is TRBV7-6, the J call TRBJ2-1; 7 bases line up with TRBD2. Germline V gene data show CDR1 as SGHVS and CDR2 as FNYEAQ. J was trimmed by 6 bases and V by 5 bases; bases with no gene match: 10. This CDR3 region has 15 residues. CDR3 region: CASSVSQERGNEQFF. CDR3 coding DNA: TGTGCCAGCAGCGTATCCCAGGAGCGGGGCAATGAGCAGTTCTTC.

J is TRBJ2-2 and V is TRBV13; TRBD2 matches 9 bases. The CDR3 has 19 residues. CDR1 PRHDT and CDR2 FYEKMQ come from the germline V gene (reference sequence). V trimming: 3 bases; J trimming: 5 bases; junction bases outside the gene matches: 16. The CDR3 is CASSLEDVLVAGVTGELFF. The CDR3 region has the DNA TGTGCCAGCAGCTTGGAGGACGTACTGGTAGCGGGGGTAACCGGGGAGCTGTTTTTT.

The chain couples TRBV10-3 to TRBJ1-2, with D maybe TRBD1 (6 bases). Looked up from germline, CDR1 is ENHRY and CDR2 is SYGVKD. The length of the CDR3 is 13 residues. V dropped 6 bases and J dropped 6 bases, with 14 bases sitting between them. This chain's CDR3 is CAIRGTGFDGYTF. CDR3 DNA sequence: TGTGCCATCAGGGGTACAGGGTTTGATGGCTACACCTTC.

The rearrangement links TRBV23-1 to TRBJ2-2; D not certain. TRBV23-1 is placed among ORFs of uncertain function. The V and J ends lost 6 bases and 4 bases respectively, with 12 bases between them. The CDR3 length is 14 residues. The CDR3 bases are TGCGCCAGCAGAAGCACCGAGCCCACCGGGGAGCTGTTTTTT. Residues: CASRSTEPTGELFF.

The J gene is TRBJ2-7, the V gene TRBV7-3, with D tentatively TRBD2 (5 bases). The V end was cut by 4 bases, the J end by 3 bases, with 10 bases between. Per the germline V gene, CDR1 is SGHTA and CDR2 is FQGTGA. The CDR3 spans 13 residues. CDR3 region: CASSSTRGYEQYF. The CDR3, as DNA: TGTGCCAGCAGCTCTACCCGGGGCTACGAGCAGTACTTC.

V gene TRBV30 combines with J gene TRBJ1-1, with unresolved D. The CDR3 is made up of 13 amino acids. Germline-derived CDR1 and CDR2 are GTSNPN and SVGIG (reference sequence). V was cut by 2 bases and J by 5 bases, with 12 bases left in between. The CDR3 nucleotides are TGTGCCTGGAGTCGGGTCACCCATACTGAAGCTTTCTTT. The encoded protein is CAWSRVTHTEAFF.

This chain connects TRBV15 to TRBJ1-1; D is unclear. The CDR3 is 17 residues long. Germline V CDR1 and CDR2: LNHNV, YYDKDF (reference sequence). Trimming took off 2 bases at V and 1 base at J, with 17 bases between the two ends. The CDR3 here is CATSRPRPGGTNTEAFF. The CDR3, as DNA: TGTGCCACCAGCAGACCGCGGCCTGGAGGAACGAACACTGAAGCTTTCTTT.

This clone was picked up a small number of times. This chain connects TRBV14 to TRBJ1-6; weak D call: TRBD1 (5 bases). Germline CDR1 reads SGHDN; CDR2 reads FVKESK. The CDR3 length is 15 residues. V was cut by 5 bases and J by 9 bases, with 17 bases left in between. The CDR3 loop is CASSKPPGKGSPLHF. DNA of the CDR3: TGTGCCAGCAGCAAACCCCCAGGGAAAGGTTCACCCCTCCACTTT. Combining the CDR3 with reference TRBV14 and TRBJ1-6 gives the whole variable domain EAGVTQFPSHSVIEKGQTVTLRCDPISGHDNLYWYRRVMGKEIKFLLHFVKESKQDESGMPNNRFLAERTGGTYSTLKVQPAELEDSGVYFCASSKPPGKGSPLHFGNGTRLTVT.